Below are 11 T cell receptor beta chains sequenced from a single sample in a study of blood T cell repertoires in COVID-19. Libraries were prepared by immunoSEQ multiplex PCR; TCRdb keeps only in-frame clonotypes and omits some of them. In the table there are fewer than 350,000 clones, 75% to 95% of which are singletons. Sequencing used peripheral blood. These receptors were obtained from a woman aged 25 to 45 with COVID-19, enrolled during active disease.

The chain links TRBV27 to TRBJ2-7, with TRBD1 matching over 7 bases. CDR1 is MNHEY, CDR2 SMNVEV, per germline (reference sequence). The length of the CDR3 is 16 residues. V trimming: 0 bases; J trimming: 2 bases; junction bases outside the gene matches: 7. CDR3 region: CASSLSIGTVTYEQYF. The CDR3 region has the DNA TGTGCCAGCAGTTTATCGATCGGGACAGTGACCTACGAGCAGTACTTC.

The J gene is TRBJ2-3, the V gene TRBV7-8; TRBD2 is a possible D gene (5 bases). Looked up from germline, CDR1 is SGHVS and CDR2 is FQNEAQ. The CDR3 is 15 residues long. V was cut by 0 bases and J by 0 bases, with 7 bases left in between. The CDR3 nucleotides are TGTGCCAGCAGCTTAGCTCGGACTAGCACAGATACGCAGTATTTT. It codes for CASSLARTSTDTQYF.

The genes are TRBV5-4 and TRBJ2-3; TRBD1 matches at 9 bases. The junction had 10 bases not matched to a gene; V was cut back by 3 bases and J by 8 bases. The germline V gene encodes CDR1 SGHNT and CDR2 YYREEE (reference sequence). CDR3 size: 15 residues. The CDR3 region has the DNA TGTGCCAGCAGCTCCGACAGGGGGGCATGGGGTACGCAGTATTTT. This encodes CASSSDRGAWGTQYF.

This chain links TRBV9 with TRBJ1-4; weak D call: TRBD1 (5 bases). Germline CDR1 and CDR2: SGDLS and YYNGEE. This CDR3 is 15 amino acids long. V shed 4 bases and J shed 0 bases, with 10 bases lying between them. The CDR3 spells CASSRGTSTNEKLFF. DNA of the CDR3: TGTGCCAGCAGCAGGGGAACATCAACTAATGAAAAACTGTTTTTT. Filled out from reference TRBV9 and TRBJ1-4, the complete variable domain reads DSGVTQTPKHLITATGQRVTLRCSPRSGDLSVYWYQQSLDQGLQFLIQYYNGEERAKGNILERFSAQQFPDLHSELNLSSLELGDSALYFCASSRGTSTNEKLFFGSGTQLSVL.

This rearrangement joins TRBV27 to TRBJ1-6; the match to TRBD1 covers 7 bases. The CDR3 length is 15 residues. V shed 5 bases and J 9 bases; nucleotides not matched to a gene: 10. In germline, CDR1 is MNHEY, CDR2 SMNVEV (reference sequence). The CDR3 here is CASSPGQWSGSPLHF. The CDR3 DNA is TGTGCCAGCAGTCCGGGACAGTGGTCGGGTTCACCCCTCCACTTT.

The genes are TRBV11-3 and TRBJ2-2, with D possibly being TRBD2 (5 bases). The CDR3 has 15 amino acids. From germline, CDR1 is SGHNT and CDR2 YENEEA. The V end was cut by 6 bases, the J end by 0 bases, with 11 bases between. Here the CDR3 reads CASSGSPSNTGELFF. The CDR3 DNA reads TGTGCCAGCAGTGGGAGCCCCTCGAACACCGGGGAGCTGTTTTTT. The full variable domain, completed using reference TRBV11-3 and TRBJ2-2, is EAGVVQSPRYKIIEKKQPVAFWCNPISGHNTLYWYLQNLGQGPELLIRYENEEAVDDSQLPKDRFSAERLKGVDSTLKIQPAELGDSAVYLCASSGSPSNTGELFFGEGSRLTVL.

The genes are TRBV5-1 and TRBJ1-4, with 9 bases lining up with TRBD1. V gave up 6 bases and J gave up 8 bases; unmatched junction bases: 8. The CDR3 loop spans 14 amino acids. Germline-derived CDR1 and CDR2 are SGHRS and YFSETQ. The CDR3 here is CASTPGQGDEKLFF. In DNA, the CDR3 is TGCGCCAGCACTCCGGGACAGGGTGACGAAAAACTGTTTTTT.

V and J are TRBV5-1 and TRBJ2-4; D call uncertain. Germline assignment: CDR1 SGHRS and CDR2 YFSETQ. Trimming cost V 0 bases and J 0 bases, with 10 bases left between them. The CDR3 covers 16 residues. The DNA for the CDR3 is TGCGCCAGCAGCTTGGCGAGCATTCGAGCCAAAAACATTCAGTACTTC. Protein: CASSLASIRAKNIQYF.

The chain employs TRBV6-5 and TRBJ2-1; no firm D call. The CDR3 loop spans 13 amino acids. CDR1 MNHEY and CDR2 SVGAGI come from the germline V gene. The ends were cut back, 7 bases at V and 0 bases at J, with 7 bases in the middle. DNA for the CDR3: TGTGCCAGCACCGGGTTCTCCTACAATGAGCAGTTCTTC. Translating gives CASTGFSYNEQFF.

V usage is TRBV25-1 and J usage is TRBJ2-1; TRBD1 aligns across 12 bases. The germline gives CDR1 MGHDK, CDR2 SYGVNS. The CDR3 is 16 amino acids. Trimming took 1 base from V and 6 from J; bases not matched to a gene: 4. The CDR3 sequence is CASSESGTGGVNEQFF. DNA of the CDR3: TGTGCCAGCAGTGAATCGGGGACAGGGGGCGTCAATGAGCAGTTCTTC.

V usage is TRBV9 and J usage is TRBJ2-7; 8 bases fit TRBD2. The germline gives CDR1 SGDLS, CDR2 YYNGEE. V trimming: 0 bases; J trimming: 1 base; junction bases outside the gene matches: 3. The length of the CDR3 is 15 residues. The CDR3 DNA follows: TGTGCCAGCAGCGTAGGACGGGAGGGTTCCTACGAGCAGTACTTC. As protein: CASSVGREGSYEQYF.